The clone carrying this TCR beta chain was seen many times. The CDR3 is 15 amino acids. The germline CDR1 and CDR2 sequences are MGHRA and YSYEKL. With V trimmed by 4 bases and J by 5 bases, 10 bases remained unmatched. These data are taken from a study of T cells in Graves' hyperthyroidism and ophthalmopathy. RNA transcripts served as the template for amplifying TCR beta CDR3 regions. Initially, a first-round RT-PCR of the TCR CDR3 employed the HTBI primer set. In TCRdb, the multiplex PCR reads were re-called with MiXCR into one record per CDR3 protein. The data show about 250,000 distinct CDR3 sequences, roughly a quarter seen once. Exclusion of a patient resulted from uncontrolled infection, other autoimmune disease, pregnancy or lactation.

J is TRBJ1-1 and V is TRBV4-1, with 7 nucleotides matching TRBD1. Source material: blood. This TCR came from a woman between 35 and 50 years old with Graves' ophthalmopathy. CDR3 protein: CASSPESTGHTEAFF. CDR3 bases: TGCGCCAGCAGCCCAGAATCGACAGGGCATACTGAAGCTTTCTTT.